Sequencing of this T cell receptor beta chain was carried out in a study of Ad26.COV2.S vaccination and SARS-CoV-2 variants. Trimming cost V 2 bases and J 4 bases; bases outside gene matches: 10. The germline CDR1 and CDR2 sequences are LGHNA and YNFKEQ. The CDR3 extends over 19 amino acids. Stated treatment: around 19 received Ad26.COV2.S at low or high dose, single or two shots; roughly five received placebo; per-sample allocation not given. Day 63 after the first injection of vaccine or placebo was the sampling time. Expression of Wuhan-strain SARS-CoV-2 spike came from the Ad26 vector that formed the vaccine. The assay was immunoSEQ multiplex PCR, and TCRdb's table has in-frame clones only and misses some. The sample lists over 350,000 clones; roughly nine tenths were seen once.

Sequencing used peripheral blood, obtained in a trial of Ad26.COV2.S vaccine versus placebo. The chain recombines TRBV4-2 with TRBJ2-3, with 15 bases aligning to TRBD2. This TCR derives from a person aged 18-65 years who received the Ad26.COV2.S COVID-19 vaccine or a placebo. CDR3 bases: TGTGCCAGCAGCCAATACCTACCGGGACTAGCGGGGGGTTCAGATACGCAGTATTTT. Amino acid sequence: CASSQYLPGLAGGSDTQYF.